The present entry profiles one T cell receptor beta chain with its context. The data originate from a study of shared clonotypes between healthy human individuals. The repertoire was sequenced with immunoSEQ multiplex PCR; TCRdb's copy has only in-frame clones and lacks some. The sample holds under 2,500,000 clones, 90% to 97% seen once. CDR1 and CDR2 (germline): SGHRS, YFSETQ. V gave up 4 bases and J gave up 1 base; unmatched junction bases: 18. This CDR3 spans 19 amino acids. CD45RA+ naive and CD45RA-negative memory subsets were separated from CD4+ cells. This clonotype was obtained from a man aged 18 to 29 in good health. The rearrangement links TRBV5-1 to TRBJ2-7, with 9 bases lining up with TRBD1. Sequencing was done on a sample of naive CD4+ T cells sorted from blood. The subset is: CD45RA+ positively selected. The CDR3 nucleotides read TGCGCCAGCAGCACCACAGGGGGCGCGTCGTTAGGACAATCCTACGAGCAGTACTTC. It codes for CASSTTGGASLGQSYEQYF.